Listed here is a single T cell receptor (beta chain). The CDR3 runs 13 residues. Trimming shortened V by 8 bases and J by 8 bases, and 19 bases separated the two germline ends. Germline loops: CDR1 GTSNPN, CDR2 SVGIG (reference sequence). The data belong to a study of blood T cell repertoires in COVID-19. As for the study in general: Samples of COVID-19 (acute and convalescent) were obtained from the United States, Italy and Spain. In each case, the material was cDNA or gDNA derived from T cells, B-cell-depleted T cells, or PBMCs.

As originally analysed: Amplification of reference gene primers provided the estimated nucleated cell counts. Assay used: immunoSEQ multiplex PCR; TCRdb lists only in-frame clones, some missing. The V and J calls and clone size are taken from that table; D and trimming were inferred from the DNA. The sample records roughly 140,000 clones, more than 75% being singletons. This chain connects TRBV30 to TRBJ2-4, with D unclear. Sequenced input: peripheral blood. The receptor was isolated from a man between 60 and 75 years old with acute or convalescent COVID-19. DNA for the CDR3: TGTGCCAGCCGAGGCGCGACCGTGGACATTCAGTACTTC. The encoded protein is CASRGATVDIQYF.